This TCR beta chain was identified during a study of shared clonotypes between healthy human individuals. Study summary: CD4 naive cells filled three plates per donor, CD4 memory three, CD8 naive two and CD8 memory one. The study, taken as a whole, reports: All-four-donor shared clonotypes had higher generation probabilities than non-shared clonotypes did.

With respect to this clone: The antigen is not known.

The repertoire was sequenced with immunoSEQ multiplex PCR; TCRdb's copy has only in-frame clones and lacks some. The sample has approximately 2.5 million clones; just over 90% are singletons. CD4+ cells underwent separation, giving CD45RA+ naive and CD45RA-negative memory subsets. This clonotype was sampled from a man aged 18 to 30 in good health. The sample was naive CD4+ T cells sorted from blood. Subset reported: CD45RA+ positively selected.

The chain's CDR3 is CASSLSVGFEQYF. Here the CDR3 DNA reads TGTGCCAGCTCACTTTCCGTGGGCTTCGAGCAGTACTTC. The chain carries TRBV18 and TRBJ2-7; the D is unclear. CDR3 length: 13 amino acids. The germline gives CDR1 KGHSH, CDR2 LQKENI. The germline V and J ends were trimmed by 4 bases and 6 bases, with 13 bases remaining between them.